These T cell receptor beta chains were read from a single sample in a study of preoperative IRX-2 immunotherapy in early breast cancer. Libraries were prepared by immunoSEQ multiplex PCR; TCRdb keeps only in-frame clonotypes and omits some of them. The sample includes roughly 45,000 clones, about 94% of them seen just once. The material sequenced was tumor tissue, taken after IRX-2 immunotherapy. These receptors all stem from a human donor with breast cancer. CDR3s include the opening cysteine and the closing phenylalanine or tryptophan. A D gene is named only where the DNA matches it firmly.

V	D	J	DNA	CDR3
TRBV10-1	.	TRBJ2-4	TGCGCCAGAAGGGGCTGGTGTGTGGCCAAAAACATTCAGTACTTC	CARRGWCVAKNIQYF
TRBV9	TRBD2	TRBJ2-3	TGTGCCAGCAGCTTCGGACTAGCGGGGGTCACAGATACGCAGTATTTT	CASSFGLAGVTDTQYF
TRBV5-1	TRBD2	TRBJ2-5	TGCGCCAGCAAGCGGGAGGGCCGAGAGACCCAGTACTTC	CASKREGRETQYF
TRBV6-6	TRBD1	TRBJ1-4	TGTGCCAGCACCTACAGGGGTGGCGAAAAACTGTTTTTT	CASTYRGGEKLFF
TRBV5-1	.	TRBJ1-3	TGCGCCAGCAGCTTAGGGACTCTAATCTCTGGAAACACCATATATTTT	CASSLGTLISGNTIYF
TRBV9	.	TRBJ2-5	TGTGCCAGCAGCGATCAGGGGAGGGAGACCCAGTACTTC	CASSDQGRETQYF
TRBV7-2	.	TRBJ2-1	TGTGCCAGCAGCTCAGAGGTCCGTTCTGTATACAATGAGCAGTTCTTC	CASSSEVRSVYNEQFF
TRBV5-6	.	TRBJ2-7	TGTGCCAGCAGCTTGCAAGATTATGCCGAGCAGTACTTC	CASSLQDYAEQYF
TRBV9	.	TRBJ2-1	TGTGCCAGCAGCGTAGGCGGGACCCACAATGAGCAGTTCTTC	CASSVGGTHNEQFF
TRBV11-2	.	TRBJ2-7	TGTGCCAGCAGCCTAGAAACGGACTACGAGCAGTACTTC	CASSLETDYEQYF